This TCR beta chain comes out of a study of T cell responses to AZD1222 COVID-19 vaccine. Study at large: Second-dose timings of about 4 or about 12 weeks were pooled. General study results and limits: Seropositive status at baseline applied to only a handful of AZD1222 recipients. Nearly half of unique spike-specific TCRs reportedly avoided B.1.351 and B.1.1.7 mutated regions. Rises in breadth and depth of Spike-specific TCRs came after two AZD1222 doses.

Germline lookup yields CDR1 SNHLY and CDR2 FYNNEI. Trimming pared 8 bases from V and 0 bases from J, leaving 10 bases between. This CDR3 spans 14 amino acids. Note on this clone: What it recognizes is unknown.

Profiled with immunoSEQ multiplex PCR; TCRdb holds only in-frame clones, not every one. The table has some 55,000 clones, around 92% seen once; the top ten hold less than 2%. Sample: peripheral blood, taken on day 0 of AZD1222 vaccination. This rearrangement joins TRBV2 to TRBJ2-2, with D maybe TRBD1 (5 bases). This receptor was identified in an adult in good health. CDR3: CASRRQPNTGELFF. Written as DNA, the CDR3 is TGTGCCAGCCGCAGACAGCCGAACACCGGGGAGCTGTTTTTT.